Listed here are 26 T cell receptor beta chains from one sample, sequenced in a study of CD8 T cells in Susac syndrome. The authors reverse transcribed roughly 0.5 to 1 ug RNA with random hexamers. TCRdb reprocessed the immunoSEQ multiplex PCR reads with MiXCR, giving one entry per CDR3 protein. The sample comprises about 300,000 distinct CDR3 sequences, approximately 89% of which are singletons, and 0.18% rests with the top ten. Sequencing was carried out using CD8+ T cells from PBMCs. These receptors were obtained from a human donor with multiple sclerosis.

This clonotype was seen a few times. This chain uses TRBV6-5 with TRBJ2-1, with D hard to call. The CDR3 is 13 amino acids. The germline V and J ends were trimmed by 0 bases and 7 bases, with 7 bases remaining between them. CDR1 MNHEY and CDR2 SVGAGI come from the germline V gene. The CDR3 loop is CASSYSVGNEQFF. In nucleotides, the CDR3 is TGTGCCAGCAGTTACTCCGTGGGGAATGAGCAGTTCTTC.

The chain has TRBV28 and TRBJ1-6; 9 bases line up with TRBD1. The CDR3 has 15 amino acids. Losses at the gene ends were 2 bases for V and 9 bases for J; bases not matched to a gene: 5. In germline, CDR1 is MDHEN, CDR2 SYDVKM. Here the CDR3 reads CASSLNGQGSSPLHF. The CDR3, as DNA: TGTGCCAGCAGTTTAAATGGACAGGGGAGTTCACCCCTCCACTTT.

J is TRBJ2-1 and V is TRBV3-1; 14 bases map to TRBD2. With 4 bases clipped from V and 8 bases from J, the junction kept 13 bases outside the gene matches. The CDR3 consists of 18 residues. Germline V gene sequence: CDR1 LGHDT, CDR2 YNNKEL (reference sequence). CDR3 sequence reads: CASSPYPVTSGGAYEQFF. The DNA of the CDR3 is TGTGCCAGCAGCCCCTACCCTGTGACTAGCGGGGGGGCCTATGAGCAGTTCTTC.

The chain uses TRBV27 and TRBJ2-1; 13 nucleotides align to TRBD2. CDR1 is MNHEY, CDR2 SMNVEV, per germline (reference sequence). The CDR3 sequence is 15 residues long. V lost 2 bases and J lost 6; bases outside the gene matches: 1. The CDR3 spells CASSLGTSGINEQFF. The DNA for the CDR3 is TGTGCCAGCAGTTTAGGGACTAGCGGGATCAATGAGCAGTTCTTC.

In its sample, this clonotype was seen a few times. The rearrangement uses TRBV20-1 and TRBJ2-1; 14 bases line up with TRBD2. The CDR3 is 15 amino acids. Germline CDR1 is DFQATT and CDR2 is SNEGSKA (reference sequence). The J segment lost 9 bases and the V segment lost 3 bases, leaving 7 bases of the junction unmatched. Written as DNA, the CDR3 is TGCAGTGCTAGGGACGGGGGACTAGCGGGAGTTGAGCAGTTCTTC. Translation: CSARDGGLAGVEQFF.

This chain links TRBV28 with TRBJ2-6; D not resolved. Trimming cost V 3 bases and J 0 bases, with 6 bases left between them. The CDR3 is made up of 15 amino acids. Germline values: CDR1 MDHEN, CDR2 SYDVKM. The CDR3 bases are TGTGCCAGCAGTTTTTGGGGCTCTGGGGCCAACGTCCTGACTTTC. Translation: CASSFWGSGANVLTF.

This rearrangement joins TRBV27 to TRBJ2-1, with TRBD2 matching 7 bases. CDR1 is MNHEY and CDR2 is SMNVEV in the germline V gene (reference sequence). CDR3 length: 15 amino acids. V lost 4 bases to trimming and J lost 6 bases; unmatched junction nucleotides: 9. CDR3 loop: CASSSPRLAFNEQFF. DNA for the CDR3: TGTGCCAGCAGTTCCCCTCGACTAGCTTTCAATGAGCAGTTCTTC.

The chain uses TRBV30 and TRBJ2-1; D may be TRBD1 or TRBD2 (6 bases each). V was shortened by 0 bases and J by 9 bases, with 21 bases between the two germline ends. This CDR3 has 16 residues. In germline, CDR1 is GTSNPN, CDR2 SVGIG (reference sequence). For the CDR3, the DNA is TGTGCCTGGAGTGTACAAGGGGGGCCTGAATCGGTTGAGCAGTTCTTC. This gives the protein CAWSVQGGPESVEQFF.

This clonotype has just one count. The DNA of the CDR3 is TGCGCCAGCAGCCAAGATGCCGGGGGGGCCTACAATGAGCAGTTCTTC. This translates into CASSQDAGGAYNEQFF. The chain has TRBV4-3 and TRBJ2-1; 8 bases map to TRBD2. In germline, CDR1 is LGHNA, CDR2 YSLEER. This CDR3 has 16 residues. J gave up 2 bases and V 0 bases, and 3 bases lay outside the gene matches.

The rearrangement uses TRBV7-2 and TRBJ2-7; possible D gene TRBD1, 5 bases. The CDR3 spans 15 residues. Germline V gene sequence: CDR1 SGHTA, CDR2 FQGNSA. The V end was cut by 2 bases, the J end by 0 bases, with 11 bases between. CDR3 sequence reads: CASSLLQVVSYEQYF. CDR3 nucleotide sequence: TGTGCCAGCAGCTTACTACAGGTCGTCTCCTACGAGCAGTACTTC. Based on the CDR3 plus reference TRBV7-2 and TRBJ2-7, the full variable domain is GAGVSQSPSNKVTEKGKDVELRCDPISGHTALYWYRQSLGQGLEFLIYFQGNSAPDKSGLPSDRFSAERTGGSVSTLTIQRTQQEDSAVYLCASSLLQVVSYEQYFGPGTRLTVT.

V usage is TRBV5-1 and J usage is TRBJ1-6; 11 nucleotides align to TRBD1. V lost 4 bases and J lost 4; bases outside the gene matches: 4. Looked up from germline, CDR1 is SGHRS and CDR2 is YFSETQ. This CDR3 contains 16 residues. The CDR3 reads CASSGTGGEYNSPLHF. The CDR3 DNA sequence: TGCGCCAGCAGCGGGACAGGGGGTGAATATAATTCACCCCTCCACTTT.

The rearrangement uses TRBV10-2 and TRBJ2-1, with 12 nucleotides matching TRBD2. Germline-derived CDR1 and CDR2 are WSHSY and SAAADI. The CDR3 sequence is 14 residues long. V was clipped by 8 bases and J by 3 bases; unmatched bases: 2. The CDR3 DNA sequence: TGCGCCAGCCGGACTAGCGGGATCTACAATGAGCAGTTCTTC. Its protein product is CASRTSGIYNEQFF.

The V and J genes are TRBV19 and TRBJ2-1; 7 bases map to TRBD1. Germline V gene sequence: CDR1 LNHDA, CDR2 SQIVND (reference sequence). This CDR3 has 13 residues. V was pared by 7 bases and J by 10 bases, with 10 bases of the junction left unmatched. The CDR3 loop is CASNRRGQSEQFF. CDR3 DNA sequence: TGTGCCAGTAACCGCAGGGGACAGTCCGAGCAGTTCTTC.

V is TRBV7-3 and J is TRBJ2-3, with D possibly being TRBD1 (6 bases). CDR1 SGHTA and CDR2 FQGTGA come from the germline V gene. Trimming shortened V by 4 bases and J by 10 bases, and 9 bases separated the two germline ends. This CDR3 is built from 11 residues. CDR3 nucleotide sequence: TGTGCCAGCAGCTCCGGACAGTCGCAGTATTTT. It specifies CASSSGQSQYF. The full variable domain, rest sourced from reference TRBV7-3 and TRBJ2-3, is GAGVSQTPSNKVTEKGKYVELRCDPISGHTALYWYRQSLGQGPEFLIYFQGTGAADDSGLPNDRFFAVRPEGSVSTLKIQRTERGDSAVYLCASSSGQSQYFGPGTRLTVL.

The gene calls are TRBV29-1 and TRBJ2-5; D call uncertain. Germline CDR1 SQVTM, CDR2 ANQGSEA. The V gene lost 4 bases and the J gene lost 0 bases, with 9 bases spanning the gap. The CDR3 has 13 residues. CDR3 residues: CSVVPADQETQYF. The CDR3 coding sequence is TGCAGCGTTGTTCCCGCAGACCAAGAGACCCAGTACTTC.

The chain employs TRBV29-1 and TRBJ2-1, with D possibly TRBD1 on 6 matching bases. Trimming cost V 3 bases and J 6 bases, with 15 bases left between them. The CDR3 loop spans 14 amino acids. From germline, CDR1 is SQVTM and CDR2 ANQGSEA. The DNA of the CDR3 is TGCAGCGTTGATGGGGGCCCCTATGTCAATGAGCAGTTCTTC. Its translation: CSVDGGPYVNEQFF.

In DNA, the CDR3 is TGCGCCAGCAGCTTGAACACAGGGGGTACCTACGAGCAGTACTTC. This sequence encodes CASSLNTGGTYEQYF. V is TRBV5-1 and J is TRBJ2-7; 8 bases fit TRBD1. V was pared by 1 base and J by 2 bases, with 5 bases of the junction left unmatched. The CDR3 consists of 15 residues. Germline CDR1 is SGHRS and CDR2 is YFSETQ.

In its sample, this clonotype was seen a few times. The chain carries TRBV4-1 and TRBJ2-1, with D tentatively TRBD1 or TRBD2 (6 bases each). Germline CDR1 is MGHRA and CDR2 is YSYEKL. This CDR3 is 15 amino acids long. V lost 0 bases and J 10 bases, leaving 16 bases between the germline ends. The CDR3 reads CASSQDPLGGTEQFF. The CDR3 DNA is TGCGCCAGCAGCCAAGACCCCCTAGGCGGGACAGAGCAGTTCTTC.

The CDR3 protein is CASSFLRQGPGGELFF. The CDR3 bases are TGCGCCAGCAGCTTCCTGCGACAGGGGCCCGGAGGGGAGCTGTTTTTT. The rearrangement uses TRBV5-1 and TRBJ2-2; 8 bases fit TRBD1. The CDR3 is 16 amino acids. CDR1 and CDR2 (germline): SGHRS, YFSETQ. Trimming at V came to 2 bases and at J to 8 bases, leaving 11 bases not matched to a gene.

V gene TRBV14 combines with J gene TRBJ1-3; D ambiguous. Deletions cut 0 bases from V and 2 bases from J, with 8 bases between. The germline CDR1 and CDR2 sequences are SGHDN and FVKESK. CDR3 length equals 15 residues. CDR3 residues: CASSQDPGTGNTIYF. CDR3 bases: TGTGCCAGCAGCCAAGATCCGGGAACTGGAAACACCATATATTTT.

The genes are TRBV9 and TRBJ2-5, with 16 bases fitting TRBD2. The CDR3 consists of 18 residues. V shed 3 bases, J shed 4 bases, and the junction held 9 bases outside the gene matches. The germline V gene has CDR1 SGDLS and CDR2 YYNGEE. CDR3 sequence: CASSDGTSGGVGRETQYF. The CDR3 region has the DNA TGTGCCAGCAGCGACGGGACTAGCGGGGGGGTAGGGAGAGAGACCCAGTACTTC.

V is TRBV14 and J is TRBJ2-1, with TRBD1 matching over 8 bases. The V gene end was trimmed by 4 bases and the J gene end by 8 bases; junction bases not matched to a gene: 7. This CDR3 region has 14 residues. Germline V gene lookup returns CDR1 SGHDN and CDR2 FVKESK. For the CDR3, the DNA is TGTGCCAGCAGCCGGTATCAGGGGGCCGATGAGCAGTTCTTC. Residues: CASSRYQGADEQFF.

This chain joins TRBV3-1 and TRBJ2-3; tentative D call: TRBD2 (5 bases). Germline CDR1 is LGHDT and CDR2 is YNNKEL (reference sequence). Trimming cost V 1 base and J 0 bases, with 14 bases left between them. The CDR3 consists of 17 residues. This CDR3 is CASSQGASRPSTDTQYF. The CDR3 DNA sequence: TGTGCCAGCAGCCAAGGGGCTAGCCGGCCTAGCACAGATACGCAGTATTTT.

This clonotype was recorded once. The genes are TRBV6-5 and TRBJ2-7, with 12 nucleotides matching TRBD1. The CDR3 sequence is 13 residues long. Looked up from germline, CDR1 is MNHEY and CDR2 is SVGAGI. J lost 6 bases, V lost 4 bases, and 1 base had no gene match. The CDR3 protein is CASSLGQGAEQYF. The CDR3 region has the DNA TGTGCCAGCAGTTTGGGACAGGGGGCCGAGCAGTACTTC.

The rearrangement links TRBV30 to TRBJ2-7, with 12 bases that match TRBD2. J was trimmed by 6 bases and V by 3 bases; bases with no gene match: 3. From germline, CDR1 is GTSNPN and CDR2 SVGIG (reference sequence). The CDR3 totals 13 residues. The CDR3, as DNA: TGTGCCTGGAGGACTAGCGGGAGAGGCGAGCAGTACTTC. Protein sequence: CAWRTSGRGEQYF.

The rearrangement joins TRBV7-9 to TRBJ1-5; the match to TRBD1 covers 7 bases. Germline trimming cut 7 bases from V and 5 bases from J; bases unmatched to any gene: 8. CDR1 and CDR2 from the germline V gene are SEHNR and FQNEAQ (reference sequence). The CDR3 length is 14 residues. The CDR3 loop reads CASTEQGKDQPQHF. The CDR3 coding sequence is TGTGCCAGCACCGAACAGGGGAAGGATCAGCCCCAGCATTTT.